This T cell receptor beta chain came from a study of T-cell reconstitution after alpha-beta-depleted transplantation in children. The authors prepared the TCRbeta library with unique molecular identifiers. In TCRdb, the PCR reads were re-called with MiXCR into one record per CDR3 protein. The table includes 90,000 to 100,000 distinct CDR3 sequences, about 12% detected once. The clonotype was recovered from a human donor who donated a stem cell graft to a child with inherited bone marrow failure. The material was PBMCs from the stem cell graft donor, obtained from the stem cell graft.

CDR3 amino acids: CASSLSGAGSPLHF. CDR3 coding DNA: TGTGCCAGCAGCCTCTCCGGGGCGGGATCACCCCTCCACTTT. The V and J genes are TRBV7-2 and TRBJ1-6, with D perhaps matching TRBD1 (5 bases). The length of the CDR3 is 14 residues. Per the germline V gene, CDR1 is SGHTA and CDR2 is FQGNSA. Trimming left V 5 bases short and J 10 bases short, with 15 bases between.